Below, one T cell receptor beta chain is given with its context. V shed 10 bases and J shed 1 base, with 19 bases lying between them. From germline, CDR1 is MNHNS and CDR2 SASEGT. The CDR3 totals 15 residues. The data originate from a study of cytomegalovirus exposure and HLA in healthy donors. PCR amplification relied on 60 Vbeta primers (plus 13 Jbeta primers). Method: immunoSEQ multiplex PCR; TCRdb's copy keeps in-frame clones and lacks some. The sample gives some 100,000 clones, approximately 71% of which show up once; 5.4% is in the top ten. The sample comprised PBMCs. V is TRBV6-1 and J is TRBJ1-1, with D perhaps matching TRBD1 (6 bases). The clonotype was recovered from a woman in her 70s in good health and CMV-seropositive. CDR3 nucleotide sequence: TGTGCCACCACCCTACAGGGTGTAGGGAACACTGAAGCTTTCTTT. Translated, it gives CATTLQGVGNTEAFF.